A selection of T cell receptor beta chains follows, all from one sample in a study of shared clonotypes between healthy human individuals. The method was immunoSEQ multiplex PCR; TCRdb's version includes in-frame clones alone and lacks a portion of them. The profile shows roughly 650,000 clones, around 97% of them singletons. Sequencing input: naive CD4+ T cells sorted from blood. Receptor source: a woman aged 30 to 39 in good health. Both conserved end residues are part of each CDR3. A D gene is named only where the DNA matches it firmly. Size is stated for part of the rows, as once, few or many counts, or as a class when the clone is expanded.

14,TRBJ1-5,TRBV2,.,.,TGTGCCAGCATGGGGCAGGGAGAAGGTCAGCCCCAGCATTTT,CASMGQGEGQPQHF
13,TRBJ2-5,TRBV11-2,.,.,TGTGCCAGCAGCTCACGGGGGCAAGAGACCCAGTACTTC,CASSSRGQETQYF
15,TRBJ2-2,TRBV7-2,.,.,TGTGCCAGCAGGCCTGTGGGTACAGACACCGGGGAGCTGTTTTTT,CASRPVGTDTGELFF
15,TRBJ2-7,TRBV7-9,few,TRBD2,TGTGCCAGCAGCTTAAGCGGACTAGCTGCCTACGAGCAGTACTTC,CASSLSGLAAYEQYF
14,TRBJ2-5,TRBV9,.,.,TGTGCCAGCAGCGTACCGGGGGTTCAGGAGACCCAGTACTTC,CASSVPGVQETQYF
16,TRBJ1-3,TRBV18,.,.,TGTGCCAGCTCACCCCTACAGGAGACTGCTGGAAACACCATATATTTT,CASSPLQETAGNTIYF
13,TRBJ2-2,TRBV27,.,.,TGTGCCAGCACGCACAGGGCCACCGGGGAGCTGTTTTTT,CASTHRATGELFF
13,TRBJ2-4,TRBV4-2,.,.,TGTGCCAGCAGCCCGGTAGGAGAGAACATTCAGTACTTC,CASSPVGENIQYF
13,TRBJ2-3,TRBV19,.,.,TGTGCCAGTAGCAGGTCTCTTGGAGATACGCAGTATTTT,CASSRSLGDTQYF
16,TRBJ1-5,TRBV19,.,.,TGTGCCAGTAGTATAGGCCCCGGCGGGTCTAGGCAGCCCCAGCATTTT,CASSIGPGGSRQPQHF
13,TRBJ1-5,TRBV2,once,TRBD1,TGTGCCAGCAGCGGGACAGGGTATCAGCCCCAGCATTTT,CASSGTGYQPQHF
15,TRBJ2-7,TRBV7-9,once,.,TGTGCCAGCAGTTTAGCGACGTGGCAGTCCTACGAGCAGTACTTC,CASSLATWQSYEQYF
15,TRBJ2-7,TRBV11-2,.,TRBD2,TGTGCCAGCAGCTTAGCACTAGCGGACTCCTACGAGCAGTACTTC,CASSLALADSYEQYF
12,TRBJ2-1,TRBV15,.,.,TGTGCCACCAGCAGAGACAGGGATGAGCAGTTCTTC,CATSRDRDEQFF
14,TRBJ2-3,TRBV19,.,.,TGTGCCAGTAGTCTCGGACAAAGCACAGATACGCAGTATTTT,CASSLGQSTDTQYF
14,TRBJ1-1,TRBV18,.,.,TGTGCCAGTTACGCTGGCACCATGAACACTGAAGCTTTCTTT,CASYAGTMNTEAFF
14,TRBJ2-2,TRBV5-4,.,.,TGTGCCAGCAGCTCGGGACAGAACACCGGGGAGCTGTTTTTT,CASSSGQNTGELFF
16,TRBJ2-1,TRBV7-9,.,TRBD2,TGTGCCAGCAGCTTAGTTGGACTAGCGGGAGTAGGTGAGCAGTTCTTC,CASSLVGLAGVGEQFF
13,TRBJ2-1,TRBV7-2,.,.,TGTGCCAGCAGCTTAGTGATTTTTGATGAGCAGTTCTTC,CASSLVIFDEQFF
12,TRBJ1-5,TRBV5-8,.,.,TGTGCCAGCAGCTTCCAGGGCCCCTCTCGGCATTTT,CASSFQGPSRHF
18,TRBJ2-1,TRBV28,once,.,TGTGCCAGCAGTTCTGTTATTGGGGCGGGGAGCTCCTACAATGAGCAGTTCTTC,CASSSVIGAGSSYNEQFF
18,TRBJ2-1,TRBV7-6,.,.,TGTGCCAGCAGCTCAAGGAGCTTAGCCCTCCCAGTTTACAATGAGCAGTTCTTC,CASSSRSLALPVYNEQFF